The entry below describes one T cell receptor (beta chain). This sample is drawn from a study of cytomegalovirus exposure and HLA in healthy donors. Germline CDR1 is SGHTA and CDR2 is FQGTGA. The CDR3 extends over 17 amino acids. Losses at the gene ends were 5 bases for V and 0 bases for J; bases not matched to a gene: 10. The PCR made use of 60 Vbeta and 13 Jbeta primers. Method: immunoSEQ multiplex PCR; TCRdb's copy keeps in-frame clones and lacks some. The sample carries 45,000 to 65,000 clones, less than 75% recorded once. Source material: PBMCs. This chain links TRBV7-3 with TRBJ2-1; 7 bases are shared with TRBD2. The TCR was taken from a woman aged 45-60 years in good health and CMV-seropositive. CDR3 loop: CASSLEGSGISYNEQFF. The CDR3 DNA sequence: TGTGCCAGCAGCCTCGAGGGCAGCGGGATCTCCTACAATGAGCAGTTCTTC.